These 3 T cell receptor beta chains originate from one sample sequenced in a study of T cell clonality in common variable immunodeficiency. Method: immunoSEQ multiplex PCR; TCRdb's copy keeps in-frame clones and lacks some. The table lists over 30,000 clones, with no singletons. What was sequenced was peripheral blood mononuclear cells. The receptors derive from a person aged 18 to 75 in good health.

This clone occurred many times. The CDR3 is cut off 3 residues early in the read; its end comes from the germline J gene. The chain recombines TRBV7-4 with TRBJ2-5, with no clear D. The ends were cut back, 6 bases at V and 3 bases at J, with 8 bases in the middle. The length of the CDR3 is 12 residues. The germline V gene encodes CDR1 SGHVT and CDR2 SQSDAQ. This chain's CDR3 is CASSWRKETQYF. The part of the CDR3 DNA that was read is TGTGCCAGCAGTTGGCGGAAAGAGACC.

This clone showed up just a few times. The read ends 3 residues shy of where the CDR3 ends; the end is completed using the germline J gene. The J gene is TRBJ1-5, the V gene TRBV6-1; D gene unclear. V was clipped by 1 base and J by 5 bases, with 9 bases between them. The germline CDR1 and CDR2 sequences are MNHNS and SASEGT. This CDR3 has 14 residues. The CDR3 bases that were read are TGTGCCAGCAGTGAAGAGGTCGGGTATCAGCCC. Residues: CASSEEVGYQP. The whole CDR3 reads CASSEEVGYQPQHF.

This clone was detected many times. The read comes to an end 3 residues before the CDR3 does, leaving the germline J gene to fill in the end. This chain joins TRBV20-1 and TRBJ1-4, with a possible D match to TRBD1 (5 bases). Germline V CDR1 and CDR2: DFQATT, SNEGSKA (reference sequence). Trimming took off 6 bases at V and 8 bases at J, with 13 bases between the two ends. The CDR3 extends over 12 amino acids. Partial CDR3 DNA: TGCAGTGCCTCGGGGGGGAGAGAAAAA. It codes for CSASGGREK. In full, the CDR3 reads CSASGGREKLFF.